The 27 T cell receptor beta chains in this list originate from one sample, sequenced in a study of CD8 T cells in ankylosing spondylitis. Antigens for these TCRs are unknown. General study points: It appeared that ankylosing spondylitis blood was characterized by a TCR beta motif of about 8 highly homologous variants.

TCRdb re-analysed the 5' RACE reads in MiXCR, keeping a single row per CDR3 protein. The sample contains some 240,000 distinct CDR3 sequences, 7% to 8% of which appear only once. Specimen: blood, either unsorted or a sorted T cell fraction (not recorded which). These receptors were collected from a male donor with ankylosing spondylitis.

V is TRBV27 and J is TRBJ2-7; TRBD1 matches at 10 bases. The CDR3 spans 16 residues. V shed 2 bases and J 7 bases; nucleotides not matched to a gene: 11. CDR1 and CDR2 (germline): MNHEY, SMNVEV (reference sequence). CDR3 in amino acids: CASSLPPGTGVREQYF. DNA for the CDR3: TGTGCCAGCAGTTTACCCCCCGGGACAGGGGTTAGGGAGCAGTACTTC.

J is TRBJ2-5 and V is TRBV4-2; D ambiguous. Trimming shortened V by 2 bases and J by 3 bases, and 10 bases separated the two germline ends. Germline V lookup: CDR1 LGHNA, CDR2 YNFKEQ. The length of the CDR3 is 14 residues. CDR3 amino acids: CASSQSLGKETQYF. CDR3 bases: TGTGCCAGCAGCCAAAGCCTAGGCAAAGAGACCCAGTACTTC.

This clonotype was observed a few times. V and J are TRBV7-8 and TRBJ2-5; TRBD1 agrees at 8 bases. Trimming took 8 bases from V and 2 from J; bases not matched to a gene: 1. The CDR3 has 12 amino acids. In germline, CDR1 is SGHVS, CDR2 FQNEAQ. The CDR3 loop is CASGDRQETQYF. The CDR3 DNA sequence: TGTGCCAGCGGGGACAGGCAAGAGACCCAGTACTTC.

This clonotype was seen a few times. This sequence joins TRBV7-9 and TRBJ2-4, with D possibly TRBD2 on 5 matching bases. This CDR3 spans 12 amino acids. Per germline, CDR1 SEHNR and CDR2 FQNEAQ (reference sequence). With 9 bases removed from V and 8 bases from J, the gap between germline ends came to 14 bases. The CDR3 region has the DNA TGTGCCAGTTCCGGACTCTACTACATTCAGTACTTC. Amino acid sequence: CASSGLYYIQYF. Filled out from reference TRBV7-9 and TRBJ2-4, the complete variable domain reads DTGVSQNPRHKITKRGQNVTFRCDPISEHNRLYWYRQTLGQGPEFLTYFQNEAQLEKSRLLSDRFSAERPKGSFSTLEIQRTEQGDSAMYLCASSGLYYIQYFGAGTRLSVL.

Many counts were recorded for this clonotype. V gene TRBV10-3 combines with J gene TRBJ1-5; D gene uncertain. This CDR3 is 14 amino acids long. The germline V gene encodes CDR1 ENHRY and CDR2 SYGVKD. Trimming shortened V by 4 bases and J by 2 bases, and 9 bases separated the two germline ends. The CDR3: CAISAIWGNQPQHF. In nucleotides, the CDR3 is TGTGCCATCAGTGCAATTTGGGGCAATCAGCCCCAGCATTTT.

A note on this clonotype: A read error may be the cause here, since a much bigger clone is one base away. V gene TRBV3-1 combines with J gene TRBJ2-2; TRBD2 matches at 14 bases. The CDR3 loop spans 17 amino acids. Germline CDR1 and CDR2: LGHDT and YNNKEL (reference sequence). The CDR3: CTSSHGLAGGNTGELFF. CDR3 nucleotides: TGTACCAGCAGCCATGGACTAGCGGGAGGAAACACCGGGGAGCTGTTTTTT. The variable domain in full, with the rest retrieved from reference TRBV3-1 and TRBJ2-2, is DTAVSQTPKYLVTQMGNDKSIKCEQNLGHDTMYWYKQDSKKFLKIMFSYNNKELIINETVPNRFSPKSPDKAHLNLHINSLELGDSAVYFCTSSHGLAGGNTGELFFGEGSRLTVL.

This chain links TRBV6-2 or TRBV6-3 with TRBJ2-7, with a tentative D call TRBD1 (6 bases). The CDR3 length is 16 residues. Deletions cut 2 bases from V and 3 bases from J, with 17 bases between. Germline assignment: CDR1 MNHEY and CDR2 SVGEGT. CDR3 sequence (DNA): TGTGCCAGCAGTTACGACGTGGGGGCGTCCTACTACGAGCAGTACTTC. Amino acid sequence: CASSYDVGASYYEQYF.

This clonotype was counted many times. V usage is TRBV4-3 and J usage is TRBJ1-4; the match to TRBD1 covers 12 bases. Trimming cost V 4 bases and J 8 bases; bases outside gene matches: 8. Per the germline V gene, CDR1 is LGHNA and CDR2 is YSLEER. The CDR3 is 16 amino acids. This chain's CDR3 is CASSPHQGTGGEKLFF. CDR3 nucleotides: TGCGCCAGCAGCCCCCATCAGGGGACAGGGGGCGAAAAACTGTTTTTT.

This clonotype was observed many times. V and J are TRBV6-4 and TRBJ2-4, with 8 bases identical to TRBD1. CDR3 length: 13 amino acids. CDR1 MRHNA and CDR2 SNTAGT come from the germline V gene. Germline trimming cut 2 bases from V and 6 bases from J; bases unmatched to any gene: 0. In nucleotides, the CDR3 is TGTGCCAGCAGTGACGACAGGGGAAACATTCAGTACTTC. Translated, it gives CASSDDRGNIQYF.

This clonotype has at least ten counts. The V and J genes are TRBV12-3 or TRBV12-4 and TRBJ2-7; D remains ambiguous. The CDR3 extends over 12 amino acids. Trimming stripped 6 bases from V and 1 base from J, with 7 bases between. The CDR3 sequence: CASRGPSYEQYF. CDR3 nucleotides: TGTGCCAGCAGAGGCCCTTCCTACGAGCAGTACTTC.

This clonotype was counted ten times or more. The rearrangement links TRBV11-2 to TRBJ2-5, with 7 nucleotides matching TRBD2. Losses at the gene ends were 5 bases for V and 4 bases for J; bases not matched to a gene: 4. Germline CDR1 is SGHAT and CDR2 is FQNNGV. CDR3 length: 13 amino acids. Here the CDR3 reads CASSRGVRETQYF. CDR3 DNA: TGTGCCAGCAGCCGGGGGGTCCGAGAGACCCAGTACTTC.

This clonotype was seen ten or more times. The chain links TRBV20-1 to TRBJ2-7; 9 bases fit TRBD1. This CDR3 is 13 amino acids long. V lost 6 bases, J lost 5 bases, and 8 bases stayed unmatched. In germline, CDR1 is DFQATT, CDR2 SNEGSKA (reference sequence). The DNA of the CDR3 is TGCAGTGCCAAGGGGACAGGGATTGACGAGCAGTACTTC. It codes for CSAKGTGIDEQYF.

This clonotype has a count of ten or more. The chain uses TRBV11-2 and TRBJ2-7; D is uncertain. V shed 5 bases and J shed 2 bases, with 13 bases lying between them. CDR1 and CDR2 (germline): SGHAT, FQNNGV. The CDR3 covers 14 residues. The CDR3 coding sequence is TGTGCCAGCAGCCCCGGGCGCGGTACCTACGAGCAGTACTTC. Encoded protein: CASSPGRGTYEQYF. Full variable domain (outside the CDR3, taken from reference TRBV11-2 and TRBJ2-7): EAGVAQSPRYKIIEKRQSVAFWCNPISGHATLYWYQQILGQGPKLLIQFQNNGVVDDSQLPKDRFSAERLKGVDSTLKIQPAKLEDSAVYLCASSPGRGTYEQYFGPGTRLTVT.

This clonotype was seen repeatedly, ten times or more. This rearrangement joins TRBV20-1 to TRBJ2-7; TRBD1 agrees at 7 bases. CDR1 and CDR2 (germline): DFQATT, SNEGSKA (reference sequence). The CDR3 loop spans 12 amino acids. V shed 6 bases and J 4 bases; nucleotides not matched to a gene: 6. For the CDR3, the DNA is TGCAGTGCAGCCGACAGGGTATACGAGCAGTACTTC. This sequence encodes CSAADRVYEQYF.

The chain couples TRBV15 to TRBJ2-1, with TRBD2 identical over 8 bases. The CDR3 contains 17 residues. Germline V gives CDR1 LNHNV, CDR2 YYDKDF (reference sequence). Losses at the gene ends were 4 bases for V and 7 bases for J; bases not matched to a gene: 15. The CDR3 bases are TGTGCCACCAGCACCTTCCCCCCGGGACTAGTTAGTAATGAGCAGTTCTTC. Encoded protein: CATSTFPPGLVSNEQFF.

This sequence joins TRBV7-8 and TRBJ2-1; D is possibly TRBD2 (5 bases). Germline V gene sequence: CDR1 SGHVS, CDR2 FQNEAQ. The CDR3 extends over 15 amino acids. Between the trimmed V and J ends, which lost 2 bases and 0 bases, there was a span of 8 bases. The DNA of the CDR3 is TGTGCCAGCAGCTTACAAGGGAGCTCCTACAATGAGCAGTTCTTC. This gives the protein CASSLQGSSYNEQFF. Together with reference TRBV7-8 and TRBJ2-1, the CDR3 gives the full variable domain: GAGVSQSPRYKVAKRGQDVALRCDPISGHVSLFWYQQALGQGPEFLTYFQNEAQLDKSGLPSDRFFAERPEGSVSTLKIQRTQQEDSAVYLCASSLQGSSYNEQFFGPGTRLTVL.

The chain has TRBV4-3 and TRBJ2-1, with D hard to call. CDR1 and CDR2 (germline): LGHNA, YSLEER. V gave up 0 bases and J gave up 1 base, with 13 bases separating them. CDR3 length: 17 amino acids. The CDR3 region has the DNA TGCGCCAGCAGCCAAGATTGGTCGCTACCGTCCTACAATGAGCAGTTCTTC. Translating gives CASSQDWSLPSYNEQFF.

This clonotype appeared many times. The V call is TRBV6-2 or TRBV6-3, the J call TRBJ2-7; D is unclear. Trimming removed 8 bases at V and 0 bases at J, with 5 bases between. The germline V gene has CDR1 MNHEY and CDR2 SVGEGT. The CDR3 has 11 residues. CDR3 loop: CASWGSYEQYF. The CDR3 nucleotides are TGTGCCAGCTGGGGCTCCTACGAGCAGTACTTC.

The chain combines TRBV6-2 or TRBV6-3 with TRBJ1-2; the D is unclear. V shed 2 bases and J shed 6 bases, with 10 bases lying between them. Germline-derived CDR1 and CDR2 are MNHEY and SVGEGT. This CDR3 has 13 amino acids. The CDR3 here is CASSYLWGNGYTF. CDR3 DNA: TGTGCCAGCAGTTACCTGTGGGGAAATGGCTACACCTTC.

With respect to this clonotype: This may arise from a read error, as a much more abundant clone is one base away. The chain is built from TRBV11-2 and TRBJ2-7; a weak D match, TRBD1 (5 bases). Germline V lookup: CDR1 SGHAT, CDR2 FQNNGV. Trimming shortened V by 0 bases and J by 4 bases, and 22 bases separated the two germline ends. This CDR3 region has 18 residues. The CDR3 spells CASSLEYSSGQLTYEQYF. CDR3 DNA: TGTGCCAGCAGCTTAGAGTATTCGTCAGGGCAACTTACTTACGAGCAGTACTTC.

The genes are TRBV7-8 and TRBJ2-7; 8 bases match TRBD2. Germline V lookup: CDR1 SGHVS, CDR2 FQNEAQ. V was pared by 8 bases and J by 1 base, with 10 bases of the junction left unmatched. CDR3 size: 15 residues. In nucleotides, the CDR3 is TGTGCCAGCGCCACCGGACAGCGGGAGTCCTACGAGCAGTACTTC. It specifies CASATGQRESYEQYF.

This clonotype has more than one count but fewer than ten. The J gene is TRBJ2-7, the V gene TRBV5-1; D assignment may be TRBD1 or TRBD2 (5 bases each). Germline values: CDR1 SGHRS, CDR2 YFSETQ. There are 14 residues in the CDR3. V lost 0 bases and J lost 6, with 13 bases in between. The CDR3 is CASSLGPRGPEQYF. The CDR3 nucleotides read TGCGCCAGCAGCTTGGGCCCTCGGGGCCCCGAGCAGTACTTC.

The table lists this clonotype with many counts. The chain is built from TRBV12-3 or TRBV12-4 and TRBJ1-2, with D possibly being TRBD1 (5 bases). Between the trimmed V and J ends, which lost 3 bases and 6 bases, there was a span of 14 bases. The CDR3 totals 14 residues. The CDR3 protein is CASSFSGIKDGYTF. The CDR3 bases are TGTGCCAGCAGTTTTTCAGGGATTAAGGATGGCTACACCTTC.

Ten or more counts support this clonotype. The chain is built from TRBV9 and TRBJ2-7; D gene unclear. The CDR3 runs to 14 residues. CDR1 SGDLS and CDR2 YYNGEE come from the germline V gene. Trimming stripped 0 bases from V and 2 bases from J, with 9 bases between. The CDR3 DNA sequence: TGTGCCAGCAGCGTAGGTCACACAACCTACGAGCAGTACTTC. Its protein product is CASSVGHTTYEQYF.

The chain couples TRBV19 to TRBJ1-5; TRBD1 might be the D (5 bases). The CDR3 is made up of 14 amino acids. CDR1 LNHDA and CDR2 SQIVND come from the germline V gene (reference sequence). With 1 base removed from V and 6 bases from J, the gap between germline ends came to 10 bases. CDR3 DNA sequence: TGTGCCAGTAGTATAGGGCAGGGTTTTCAGCCCCAGCATTTT. Translation: CASSIGQGFQPQHF.

The V gene is TRBV7-9, the J gene TRBJ2-1; D remains ambiguous. Germline values: CDR1 SEHNR, CDR2 FQNEAQ (reference sequence). This CDR3 has 15 amino acids. V was cut by 5 bases and J by 6 bases, with 17 bases left in between. The CDR3 DNA is TGTGCCAGCAGCCCTGCTGTCGCGCGGAGCAATGAGCAGTTCTTC. It yields the protein CASSPAVARSNEQFF. Full variable domain (remainder filled in from reference TRBV7-9 and TRBJ2-1): DTGVSQNPRHKITKRGQNVTFRCDPISEHNRLYWYRQTLGQGPEFLTYFQNEAQLEKSRLLSDRFSAERPKGSFSTLEIQRTEQGDSAMYLCASSPAVARSNEQFFGPGTRLTVL.

There are a few counts of this clonotype. This chain links TRBV20-1 with TRBJ2-2; 8 nucleotides agree with TRBD2. The CDR3 is 13 amino acids. V dropped 3 bases and J dropped 4; count of bases not matched to a gene: 1. CDR1 is DFQATT and CDR2 is SNEGSKA in the germline V gene (reference sequence). In DNA form, the CDR3 reads TGCAGTGCTAGCGGGAGGGCCACCGGGGAGCTGTTTTTT. Protein: CSASGRATGELFF.